The present TCR beta chain was sequenced within a study of T cell repertoires in cytomegalovirus infection. The V end was cut by 10 bases, the J end by 1 base, with 10 bases between. The length of the CDR3 is 12 residues. The germline V gene encodes CDR1 SEHNR and CDR2 FQNEAQ (reference sequence). This clonotype was seen repeatedly, ten times or more. Antigen unknown. Findings and caveats of the study: HLA-C-restricted CMV clonotypes gave the most frequent clonotype in two of eight donors.

Each CDR3 protein gets one entry after TCRdb re-called the reads with MiXCR. The sample holds hundreds of thousands of distinct CDR3 sequences, roughly 12% seen once. Sequencing input: PBMCs. The V and J genes are TRBV7-9 and TRBJ1-1, with no clear D. The TCR originated in a human donor in good health (CMV status not recorded). Some clones in this sample may be carry-over from other donors' samples. In nucleotides, the CDR3 is TGTGCCACCCATTATCCGAACACTGAAGCTTTCTTT. Amino acid sequence: CATHYPNTEAFF. The variable domain in full, completed from reference TRBV7-9 and TRBJ1-1, reads DTGVSQNPRHKITKRGQNVTFRCDPISEHNRLYWYRQTLGQGPEFLTYFQNEAQLEKSRLLSDRFSAERPKGSFSTLEIQRTEQGDSAMYLCATHYPNTEAFFGQGTRLTVV.